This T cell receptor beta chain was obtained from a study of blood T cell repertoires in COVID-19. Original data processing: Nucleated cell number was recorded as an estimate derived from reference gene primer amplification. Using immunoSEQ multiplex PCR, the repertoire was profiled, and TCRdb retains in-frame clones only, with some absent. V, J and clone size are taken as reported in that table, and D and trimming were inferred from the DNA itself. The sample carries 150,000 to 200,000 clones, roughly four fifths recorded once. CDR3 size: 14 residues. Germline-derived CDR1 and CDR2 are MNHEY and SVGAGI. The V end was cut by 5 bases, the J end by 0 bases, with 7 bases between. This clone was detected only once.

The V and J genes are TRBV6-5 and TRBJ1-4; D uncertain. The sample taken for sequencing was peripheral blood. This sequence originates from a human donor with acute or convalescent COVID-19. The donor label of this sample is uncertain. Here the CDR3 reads CASSTTPTNEKLFF. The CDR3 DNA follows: TGTGCCAGCAGTACCACTCCAACTAATGAAAAACTGTTTTTT.